The 9 T cell receptor beta chains in this list originate from one sample, sequenced in a study of T cell responses to AZD1222 COVID-19 vaccine. Data came from immunoSEQ multiplex PCR; TCRdb stores just in-frame clones and leaves some out. The data show about 77,000 clones, 92% seen once. The sequencing here drew on peripheral blood, taken 28 days after the second AZD1222 dose. The source of these receptors is an adult who received the AZD1222 COVID-19 vaccine.

The chain couples TRBV9 to TRBJ1-6; TRBD1 aligns across 9 bases. This CDR3 has 17 residues. The trim removed 4 bases at V and 7 bases at J, leaving 12 bases unmatched. Per germline, CDR1 SGDLS and CDR2 YYNGEE. Written as DNA, the CDR3 is TGTGCCAGCAGCCGCGAAGCCCGGGACAGGGCGAATTCACCCCTCCACTTT. The encoded protein is CASSREARDRANSPLHF.

This chain links TRBV11-3 with TRBJ1-1; TRBD1 agrees at 7 bases. The germline V gene has CDR1 SGHNT and CDR2 YENEEA. With V trimmed by 5 bases and J by 1 base, 1 base remained unmatched. CDR3 length: 13 amino acids. The DNA of the CDR3 is TGTGCCAGCAGCCGGGACAGGAACACTGAAGCTTTCTTT. Its translation is CASSRDRNTEAFF.

V usage is TRBV14 and J usage is TRBJ1-2, with D maybe TRBD1 (6 bases). V was cut by 4 bases and J by 7 bases, with 16 bases left in between. The CDR3 covers 14 residues. Per germline, CDR1 SGHDN and CDR2 FVKESK. CDR3 amino acids: CASSPHREVSGYTF. In DNA, the CDR3 is TGTGCCAGCAGCCCCCACAGGGAAGTAAGTGGCTACACCTTC.

The chain is built from TRBV7-6 and TRBJ2-2; TRBD2 matches 9 bases. Per the germline V gene, CDR1 is SGHVS and CDR2 is FNYEAQ. The length of the CDR3 is 17 residues. V shed 1 base, J shed 4 bases, and the junction held 7 bases outside the gene matches. CDR3 sequence (DNA): TGTGCCAGCAGCTTAGGTCTTAGCGGGAGTTTCACCGGGGAGCTGTTTTTT. It codes for CASSLGLSGSFTGELFF.

This chain uses TRBV24-1 with TRBJ2-7, with D perhaps TRBD2 (7 bases). CDR1 is KGHDR and CDR2 is SFDVKD in the germline V gene. The CDR3 extends over 16 amino acids. With 9 bases removed from V and 2 bases from J, the gap between germline ends came to 22 bases. DNA of the CDR3: TGTGCCACCCACGATGAGGGGGGGGCCCCCACCTACGAGCAGTACTTC. Translating it yields CATHDEGGAPTYEQYF.

This rearrangement joins TRBV30 to TRBJ2-5; a weak D match, TRBD1 (6 bases). Germline V lookup: CDR1 GTSNPN, CDR2 SVGIG (reference sequence). The CDR3 loop spans 15 amino acids. V was trimmed by 8 bases and J by 4 bases, leaving 23 bases between them. CDR3 coding DNA: TGTGCCGGCTCGCCTTGGGGGCAGGGCCCAGAGACCCAGTACTTC. Its protein product is CAGSPWGQGPETQYF. The full variable domain, with the rest looked up from reference TRBV30 and TRBJ2-5, is SQTIHQWPATLVQPVGSPLSLECTVEGTSNPNLYWYRQAAGRGLQLLFYSVGIGQISSEVPQNLSASRPQDRQFILSSKKLLLSDSGFYLCAGSPWGQGPETQYFGPGTRLLVL.

The gene calls are TRBV12-2 and TRBJ1-5. TRBV12-2 is deemed a pseudogene. This CDR3 contains 21 residues. The CDR3 loop reads CASRPTLESLKGTASNQPQHF. The CDR3 DNA reads as TGTGCAAGTCGCCCTACCCTAGAGTCGTTAAAGGGGACGGCTAGCAATCAGCCCCAGCATTTT.

CDR3 amino acids: CASSPGHLYEQYF. In DNA form, the CDR3 reads TGTGCCAGCTCACCGGGACACCTCTACGAGCAGTACTTC. The rearrangement uses TRBV18 and TRBJ2-7, with D perhaps TRBD1 (6 bases). The V end lost 3 bases, the J end lost 3 bases, and 9 bases lay between the germline ends. The CDR3 covers 13 residues. Germline V gene lookup returns CDR1 KGHSH and CDR2 LQKENI.

The rearrangement uses TRBV19 and TRBJ1-1; D is perhaps TRBD1 (6 bases). CDR3 length: 14 residues. V was shortened by 6 bases and J by 4 bases, with 15 bases between the two germline ends. Germline values: CDR1 LNHDA, CDR2 SQIVND (reference sequence). CDR3 DNA: TGTGCCAGTAGGCCTCGGGGCAGGGGCACTGAAGCTTTCTTT. Translating gives CASRPRGRGTEAFF.